These T cell receptor beta chains were read from a single sample in a study of T cell responses to AZD1222 COVID-19 vaccine. Only in-frame clones appear in the TCRdb table, and some are missing; sequencing was by immunoSEQ multiplex PCR. The sample contains roughly 99,000 clones, roughly 89% of which appear only once. The input for sequencing was peripheral blood, taken on day 0 of AZD1222 vaccination. These receptors all come from an adult in good health. The conserved cysteine and the conserved F or W are not part of the CDR3 here. Each record gives: J gene, clone size, V gene, CDR3 protein. Clone size is given for some rows only: seen once, a few or many times, or a class if the clone is expanded.

J: TRBJ1-4; size: -; V: TRBV7-9; CDR3: ASSLDIQEKLF
J: TRBJ2-7; size: once; V: TRBV4-1; CDR3: ASSLSDETQVPKRY
J: TRBJ2-3; size: -; V: TRBV7-2; CDR3: ASSLSRGVDTQY
J: TRBJ2-3; size: once; V: TRBV3-1/TRBV3-2; CDR3: ASSQVEDTQY
J: TRBJ2-3; size: -; V: TRBV15; CDR3: ATSRQGGTQY
J: TRBJ1-2; size: -; V: TRBV27; CDR3: ASSLSPSVIYGYT
J: TRBJ2-3; size: -; V: TRBV7-9; CDR3: ASSATSGAKAD
J: TRBJ2-7; size: -; V: TRBV5-1; CDR3: ASSWDRAEQY
J: TRBJ2-7; size: -; V: TRBV13; CDR3: ASSPRRQGLEY
J: TRBJ1-3; size: -; V: TRBV30; CDR3: AWSLIAGNTIY
J: TRBJ2-2; size: -; V: TRBV12-3/TRBV12-4; CDR3: ASSPDRGELF
J: TRBJ1-5; size: once; V: TRBV30; CDR3: AWSRDAPNQPQH
J: TRBJ2-7; size: -; V: TRBV11-3; CDR3: ASSSRQGRATEQY
J: TRBJ2-5; size: -; V: TRBV7-2; CDR3: ASTLRIQETQY
J: TRBJ2-5; size: -; V: TRBV4-3; CDR3: ASSQDGGQGTETQY
J: TRBJ2-5; size: -; V: TRBV10-3; CDR3: AISGAGGHETQY
J: TRBJ1-3; size: -; V: TRBV7-9; CDR3: ASSLNEWGGVGNTIY
J: TRBJ1-1; size: once; V: TRBV7-9; CDR3: ASSPPGEGRGTEAF
J: TRBJ2-7; size: -; V: TRBV11-3; CDR3: ASSLEAGDSYEQY
J: TRBJ2-3; size: -; V: TRBV18; CDR3: ASSPGTSGDTQY
J: TRBJ1-4; size: -; V: TRBV7-9; CDR3: ASSLRMGTDEKLF
J: TRBJ2-1; size: -; V: TRBV12-3/TRBV12-4; CDR3: ASSLGQAGEQF
J: TRBJ1-4; size: -; V: TRBV29-1; CDR3: SVYLPGLGEKLF
J: TRBJ2-1; size: -; V: TRBV4-1; CDR3: ASSQLPDQYNEQF
J: TRBJ1-2; size: -; V: TRBV19; CDR3: ASSIAPAGGISWGYT
J: TRBJ2-5; size: -; V: TRBV27; CDR3: ASRLMGRETQY
J: TRBJ1-5; size: -; V: TRBV5-6; CDR3: ASSWGRGADQPQH
J: TRBJ2-3; size: -; V: TRBV7-8; CDR3: ASSLDLGLAGDTQY
J: TRBJ1-6; size: -; V: TRBV6-2/TRBV6-3; CDR3: ASSWGTVLRRSPLH